One T cell receptor (beta chain) is described in this entry. This clonotype was seen ten or more times. Its cognate antigen has yet to be identified. No qualities accompany the bases; no much larger clone lies one base away. TCR beta CDR3 regions were amplified from RNA transcripts. A first-round RT-PCR of the TCR CDR3 used the HTBI primer set with the Qiagen OneStep RT-PCR kit. The libraries were constructed in a second round of multiplex PCR and then size-selected and purified. Libraries were sequenced paired-end with 100 bp reads on an Illumina HiSeq2000. The authors processed their data as follows. Raw data were processed with SOAPnuke, discarding reads with adapters, uncalled bases, mean Phred below 15, or no exact constant-primer or identifier match. COPE v1.2.5 was used to merge high-quality paired reads, and clonotypes were defined as unique nucleotide sequences. MiTCR v1.1 was used to align clonotypes to the IMGT TRBV, TRBD and TRBJ reference segments. The analysis was restricted to V-J combinations with a frequency above 0.0001, which together covered 99.2% of the repertoires. The TCS score was defined as F50 (clonal expansion) divided by E x V (chaos), with BLOSUM62-based TCRdist calculated between CDR3 peptides within each V-J. Welch's t-statistics and random forest reduced 450 to 600 V-J features to 13, which were used in a naive Bayes classifier (R e1071). In TCRdb, the public reads were trimmed at Q25 with fastp and aligned with MiXCR, with productive beta chains retained. Entries are consolidated by CDR3 protein sequence, retaining the most common genes and DNA. The V and J calls follow TCRdb's processing rather than the paper's. The sample table shows fewer than 550,000 distinct CDR3 sequences, and around 14% are seen once. Jointly, the top ten make up approximately 14% of the sample.

This specimen comes from a study of T cells in Graves' hyperthyroidism and ophthalmopathy (dated by TCRdb to the late 2010s). Regarding the research as a whole: Peripheral blood was collected at initial diagnosis, before any treatment. In six Graves' hyperthyroidism patients, the study also compared T-cell repertoires from thyroid tissue with T-cell repertoires from blood. TCR Vbeta CDR3 sequencing of fewer than 150 peripheral blood samples (over 40 ophthalmopathy, 75 or so hyperthyroidism and approximately 17 progressor patients) is reported in the paper. Once sampling was done, hyperthyroidism patients were given methimazole at a starting dose of 30 mg daily, whereas ophthalmopathy patients were given high-dose intravenous methylprednisolone. The approximately 100 discovery patients were divided at random into training and test sets in a 7:3 ratio. An independent validation cohort of 18 to 20 hyperthyroidism patients and about 16 patients who later progressed to ophthalmopathy tested prospective prediction of ophthalmopathy. A discovery cohort of about a hundred patients, roughly 43 with Graves' ophthalmopathy and over 55 with stable Graves' hyperthyroidism, was used to find distinguishing TCR V-J signatures.

Beyond this particular receptor, the publication reports: Blood samples also contained most of the expanded thyroid clonotypes (frequency above 0.001), which suggests that blood repertoires may reflect thyroid immune responses. In validation, the model predicted progression to ophthalmopathy with 65% to 71% sensitivity and around 72% specificity, a median of 6.5 months before onset. Ophthalmopathy was separated from stable hyperthyroidism by a 13 V-J signature model, with approximately 89% sensitivity and about 81% specificity obtained in cross-validation and 80%/75% obtained in testing. Sample size was not statistically predetermined, and blinding of investigators to group allocation was not performed.

Stable Graves' hyperthyroidism was defined as the absence of progression to ophthalmopathy over 18 months of follow-up. Hyperthyroidism patients were newly diagnosed, with disease duration under 2 months, and aged 18 to 65 years. The study excluded patients with uncontrolled infections, other autoimmune diseases, pregnancy or lactation. Clinical symptoms, serum thyroxine and TRAb, thyroid ultrasound, and orbital computed tomography formed the basis for the diagnoses. PBMCs were isolated from about 9.1 ml of fresh peripheral blood by Ficoll-Paque density gradient centrifugation. Total RNA was extracted using Trizol reagent, and RNA quality was assessed on an Agilent 2100 Bioanalyzer. Looking up the germline V gene yields CDR1 MDHEN and CDR2 SYDVKM. The CDR3 covers 17 residues, taking in both the cysteine and the phenylalanine. Just the 51-base CDR3 DNA is kept, in frame starting at base 1. After removal of 3 bases from V and 6 bases from J, the junction retains 14 bases not matched to a gene.

Sequences were obtained from blood. The chain uses TRBV28 and TRBJ2-1, and TRBD2 aligns with 7 junction nucleotides. The origin of this receptor is a woman under 30 with Graves' hyperthyroidism. CDR3 reads: CASSLLRGWRESNEQFF. Here is the DNA: TGTGCCAGCAGTTTGTTGCGGGGTTGGCGGGAGTCCAATGAGCAGTTCTTC.